The T cell receptor (beta chain) described here comes from a study of regulatory T cells in long-lasting Graves disease. Construction of the TCR beta libraries employed iRepertoire HTBI primers in conjunction with Arm-PCR of CDR3 regions. TCRdb fed the multiplex PCR reads into MiXCR, producing one record per CDR3 protein. The sample holds approximately 440,000 distinct CDR3 sequences, 23% seen once. This CDR3 has 16 amino acids. Trimming pared 5 bases from V and 0 bases from J, leaving 16 bases between. Germline-derived CDR1 and CDR2 are SGHDN and FVKESK. Time point in this sample: persistent/refractory GD, antithyroid drugs over 5 years with positive TRAb. RNA isolated from PBMCs was used to make the TCR library.

The source was peripheral blood mononuclear cells (PBMCs), collected when the disease was refractory, from a patient treated with antithyroid drugs. This clonotype was obtained from a female donor with Graves disease. The rearrangement links TRBV14 to TRBJ1-2; TRBD1 might be the D (5 bases). The CDR3 nucleotides read TGTGCCAGCAGCGCGGAAGAGGGGCAGCCTAACTATGGCTACACCTTC. Its translation: CASSAEEGQPNYGYTF. The full variable domain, with the rest looked up from reference TRBV14 and TRBJ1-2, is EAGVTQFPSHSVIEKGQTVTLRCDPISGHDNLYWYRRVMGKEIKFLLHFVKESKQDESGMPNNRFLAERTGGTYSTLKVQPAELEDSGVYFCASSAEEGQPNYGYTFGSGTRLTVV.